This passage covers 9 T cell receptor beta chains from one sample sequenced in a study of shared clonotypes between healthy human individuals. Sequencing was performed with immunoSEQ multiplex PCR; in TCRdb, only in-frame clones are kept and a portion is missing. The table has roughly 660,000 clones, roughly 87% seen once. The specimen was memory CD8+ T cells from PBMCs. Subset meaning: CD45RO+ cells pooled with CCR7-negative TemRA cells. The receptors shown here come from a man aged 18 to 35 in good health. Some clones in this sample may be carry-over from other donors' samples.

The J gene is TRBJ1-2, the V gene TRBV6-5; D remains unclear. The CDR3 length is 15 residues. The V gene lost 7 bases and the J gene lost 0 bases, with 15 bases spanning the gap. Germline values: CDR1 MNHEY, CDR2 SVGAGI. DNA for the CDR3: TGTGCCAGCATCCTGACTCCGGGATCTAACTATGGCTACACCTTC. Translation gives CASILTPGSNYGYTF.

V gene TRBV27 combines with J gene TRBJ2-1; tentative D call: TRBD2 (5 bases). Per germline, CDR1 MNHEY and CDR2 SMNVEV (reference sequence). Trimming removed 4 bases at V and 9 bases at J, with 19 bases between. This CDR3 has 15 amino acids. Here the CDR3 DNA reads TGTGCCAGCAGTTCACCTCCATCGGGTCGGGGTGAGCAGTTCTTC. Amino acid sequence: CASSSPPSGRGEQFF.

DNA of the CDR3: TGTGCCAGCAGTGGCATCGTTAGCACAGATACGCAGTATTTT. It yields the protein CASSGIVSTDTQYF. The J gene is TRBJ2-3, the V gene TRBV27; D is uncertain. V lost 5 bases, J lost 0 bases, and 9 bases lay in between. The CDR3 spans 14 residues. Germline CDR1 is MNHEY and CDR2 is SMNVEV (reference sequence).

This chain connects TRBV2 to TRBJ2-5, with D hard to call. Trimming stripped 0 bases from V and 2 bases from J, with 13 bases between. This CDR3 has 16 amino acids. CDR1 is SNHLY and CDR2 is FYNNEI in the germline V gene. The CDR3, as DNA: TGTGCCAGCAGTGAAGCCGGTGGCAGGATGCAAGAGACCCAGTACTTC. The encoded protein is CASSEAGGRMQETQYF. The whole variable domain, remainder taken from reference TRBV2 and TRBJ2-5, is EPEVTQTPSHQVTQMGQEVILRCVPISNHLYFYWYRQILGQKVEFLVSFYNNEISEKSEIFDDQFSVERPDGSNFTLKIRSTKLEDSAMYFCASSEAGGRMQETQYFGPGTRLLVL.

The chain employs TRBV6-6 and TRBJ2-7, with D perhaps TRBD1 or TRBD2 (5 bases each). Germline CDR1 MNHNY, CDR2 SVGAGI (reference sequence). Trimming removed 2 bases at V and 6 bases at J, with 17 bases between. The CDR3 length is 15 residues. This CDR3 is CASSYDEGPRGEQYF. The CDR3 DNA reads as TGTGCCAGCAGTTACGACGAAGGCCCGAGGGGCGAGCAGTACTTC.

The J gene is TRBJ2-7, the V gene TRBV27; possible D gene TRBD2, 6 bases. The CDR3 consists of 16 residues. Per the germline V gene, CDR1 is MNHEY and CDR2 is SMNVEV (reference sequence). The ends were cut back, 5 bases at V and 3 bases at J, with 20 bases in the middle. The CDR3 loop is CASSPTRTKSGYEQYF. The CDR3 DNA reads TGTGCCAGCAGTCCCACCCGGACTAAGTCCGGCTACGAGCAGTACTTC.

The genes are TRBV27 and TRBJ2-7; maybe TRBD2 (5 bases). This CDR3 contains 16 residues. V was clipped by 0 bases and J by 4 bases, with 16 bases between them. CDR1 MNHEY and CDR2 SMNVEV come from the germline V gene (reference sequence). The CDR3 DNA follows: TGTGCCAGCAGTTTATCTATCATCCTAGCCGGGTACGAGCAGTACTTC. As protein: CASSLSIILAGYEQYF.

The genes are TRBV4-2 and TRBJ2-2; no definite D call. Germline V gene lookup returns CDR1 LGHNA and CDR2 YNFKEQ. Between the trimmed V and J ends, which lost 4 bases and 4 bases, there was a span of 10 bases. The CDR3 is 14 residues long. DNA of the CDR3: TGTGCCAGCAGCCCCACCGGTATCACCGGGGAGCTGTTTTTT. Translating it yields CASSPTGITGELFF.

The chain carries TRBV28 and TRBJ2-5, with D maybe TRBD2 (5 bases). The CDR3 has 15 amino acids. In germline, CDR1 is MDHEN, CDR2 SYDVKM. Trimming took 3 bases from V and 1 from J, leaving 12 bases between them. CDR3 amino acids: CASSFMAGGQETQYF. The CDR3 DNA follows: TGTGCCAGCAGTTTCATGGCGGGTGGCCAAGAGACCCAGTACTTC. The full variable domain, rest sourced from reference TRBV28 and TRBJ2-5, is DVKVTQSSRYLVKRTGEKVFLECVQDMDHENMFWYRQDPGLGLRLIYFSYDVKMKEKGDIPEGYSVSREKKERFSLILESASTNQTSMYLCASSFMAGGQETQYFGPGTRLLVL.